Shown below are 29 T cell receptor beta chains from a single sample sequenced in a study of graft-versus-host responses after intestinal transplantation. Antigens for these TCRs are unknown. TCRdb's copy holds only in-frame clones and misses some; the assay was immunoSEQ multiplex PCR. This sample has some 150,000 clones, with around nine tenths found just once. Sample: unstimulated CD4+ T cells sorted from spleen or lymph node cells, taken before intestinal transplant. These receptors were collected from a human donor who received an intestinal transplant.

A remark on this clone: One junction end does not reproduce the germline sequence, and a read error may be involved. The chain recombines TRBV5-1 with TRBJ1-1; perhaps TRBD1 as D (6 bases). The CDR3 is 16 amino acids. The germline CDR1 and CDR2 sequences are SGHRS and YFSETQ. CDR3: CASSLLSRGTIAEAFF. CDR3 nucleotides: TGCGCCAGCAGCTTGTTGTCTAGGGGGACCATTGCTGAGGCTTTCTTT.

The V call is TRBV9, the J call TRBJ2-1; the D is unclear. V was pared by 4 bases and J by 4 bases, with 15 bases between. The CDR3 runs to 15 residues. From germline, CDR1 is SGDLS and CDR2 YYNGEE. The CDR3 region is CASSHLLSGYNEQFF. DNA for the CDR3: TGTGCCAGCAGCCACTTGCTCTCTGGTTACAATGAGCAGTTCTTC.

This chain links TRBV10-3 with TRBJ2-7; D is perhaps TRBD2 (5 bases). Trimming stripped 0 bases from V and 0 bases from J, with 18 bases between. The CDR3 consists of 18 residues. Germline V gene data show CDR1 as ENHRY and CDR2 as SYGVKD. The CDR3 loop is CAISESRVVSSSSYEQYF. The CDR3 DNA is TGTGCCATCAGTGAGTCGAGGGTTGTGTCCTCCAGCTCCTACGAGCAGTACTTC.

The V gene is TRBV7-8, the J gene TRBJ1-1, with a tentative D call TRBD1 (6 bases). V was cut by 2 bases and J by 8 bases, with 24 bases left in between. The CDR3 consists of 17 residues. The V gene's germline CDR1 is SGHVS and CDR2 FQNEAQ. In nucleotides, the CDR3 is TGTGCCAGCAGCTTACGGAGGGCCCAGGGGAGCGGTGGCGAAGCTTTCTTT. Residues: CASSLRRAQGSGGEAFF.

The chain uses TRBV7-9 and TRBJ2-7; no definite D call. CDR3 size: 13 residues. Germline values: CDR1 SEHNR, CDR2 FQNEAQ (reference sequence). Trimming removed 4 bases at V and 3 bases at J, with 10 bases between. The CDR3 DNA reads TGTGCCAGCAGCTCGAAAGGAGACTACGAGCAGTACTTC. This codes for CASSSKGDYEQYF.

The chain couples TRBV11-2 to TRBJ2-7, with no clear D. V gave up 1 base and J gave up 6 bases, with 7 bases separating them. This CDR3 is 12 amino acids long. The V gene's germline CDR1 is SGHAT and CDR2 FQNNGV. The CDR3 reads CASSLVTAEQYF. The CDR3 DNA sequence: TGTGCCAGCAGCTTAGTAACCGCCGAGCAGTACTTC.

The genes are TRBV30 and TRBJ2-7; 7 nucleotides align to TRBD1. Germline lookup yields CDR1 GTSNPN and CDR2 SVGIG (reference sequence). The V gene end was trimmed by 2 bases and the J gene end by 4 bases; junction bases not matched to a gene: 8. The CDR3 sequence is 14 residues long. The CDR3 reads CAWSFGTVLYEQYF. In DNA form, the CDR3 reads TGTGCCTGGAGTTTTGGGACAGTTCTTTACGAGCAGTACTTC. Based on the CDR3 plus reference TRBV30 and TRBJ2-7, the full variable domain is SQTIHQWPATLVQPVGSPLSLECTVEGTSNPNLYWYRQAAGRGLQLLFYSVGIGQISSEVPQNLSASRPQDRQFILSSKKLLLSDSGFYLCAWSFGTVLYEQYFGPGTRLTVT.

The chain recombines TRBV19 with TRBJ1-4, with D hard to call. V lost 3 bases and J lost 0, with 17 bases in between. The CDR3 loop spans 18 amino acids. The germline V gene encodes CDR1 LNHDA and CDR2 SQIVND (reference sequence). CDR3 in amino acids: CASSIRAPSLSTNEKLFF. The CDR3 nucleotides read TGTGCCAGTAGTATTAGGGCACCTTCCCTTTCAACTAATGAAAAACTGTTTTTT.

As for this clone: Other DNA sequences in the sample encode the same CDR3. The chain is built from TRBV7-3 and TRBJ1-1; D gene unclear. The CDR3 is 15 residues long. V gave up 1 base and J gave up 4 bases, with 13 bases separating them. CDR1 and CDR2 from the germline V gene are SGHTA and FQGTGA. The DNA of the CDR3 is TGTGCCAGCAGCTTAATGGCGGGGAAGAGCACTGAAGCTTTCTTT. Translation: CASSLMAGKSTEAFF.

The chain couples TRBV9 to TRBJ2-7; 7 nucleotides agree with TRBD1. Germline CDR1 reads SGDLS; CDR2 reads YYNGEE. The V and J ends lost 4 bases and 6 bases, in that order; junction bases with no gene match: 4. This CDR3 contains 12 residues. CDR3 amino acids: CASSSTGLEQYF. The CDR3 region has the DNA TGTGCCAGCAGCTCGACAGGGCTCGAGCAGTACTTC.

The V and J genes are TRBV6-5 and TRBJ1-5; TRBD1 agrees at 8 bases. V lost 8 bases to trimming and J lost 9 bases; unmatched junction nucleotides: 9. CDR1 is MNHEY and CDR2 is SVGAGI in the germline V gene. The CDR3 has 13 residues. The CDR3 here is CASQGTGGLPQHF. The CDR3 DNA sequence: TGTGCCAGCCAAGGAACAGGGGGGTTGCCCCAGCATTTT.

The rearrangement joins TRBV13 to TRBJ2-1; D remains unclear. This CDR3 is built from 13 residues. Looked up from germline, CDR1 is PRHDT and CDR2 is FYEKMQ (reference sequence). V was trimmed by 3 bases and J by 8 bases, leaving 11 bases between them. The CDR3 spells CASSFRSLHEQFF. The CDR3 region has the DNA TGTGCCAGCAGCTTTCGGTCGCTTCATGAGCAGTTCTTC.

With respect to this clone: The junction does not match germline at one end; this may be a read error. The same CDR3 is also encoded by other DNA sequences in this sample. The genes are TRBV12-5 and TRBJ1-1, with 11 bases aligning to TRBD1. This CDR3 contains 15 residues. Germline assignment: CDR1 LGHNT and CDR2 FRNRAP. The CDR3 DNA follows: TGTGCTAGTGGAGGGGACAGGGGGATGAACACTGAGGCTTTCTTT. It codes for CASGGDRGMNTEAFF. Combining the CDR3 with reference TRBV12-5 and TRBJ1-1 gives the whole variable domain DARVTQTPRHKVTEMGQEVTMRCQPILGHNTVFWYRQTMMQGLELLAYFRNRAPLDDSGMPKDRFSAEMPDATLATLKIQPSEPRDSAVYFCASGGDRGMNTEAFFGQGTRLTVV.

The chain links TRBV18 to TRBJ2-7, with 7 nucleotides matching TRBD2. CDR1 and CDR2 (germline): KGHSH, LQKENI. This CDR3 has 15 residues. V shed 4 bases and J 3 bases; nucleotides not matched to a gene: 9. The CDR3 DNA reads TGTGCCAGCTCACGGATGACTAGCCCCTACTACGAGCAGTACTTC. Protein sequence: CASSRMTSPYYEQYF.

This chain links TRBV27 with TRBJ2-1, with 10 positions matching TRBD2. V lost 5 bases and J lost 0; bases outside the gene matches: 4. The CDR3 is 16 amino acids. From germline, CDR1 is MNHEY and CDR2 SMNVEV (reference sequence). In DNA form, the CDR3 reads TGTGCCAGCAGTCCTAGCGGGAGCGTCTCCTACAATGAGCAGTTCTTC. Translated, it gives CASSPSGSVSYNEQFF.

This rearrangement joins TRBV12-5 to TRBJ2-5, with 9 nucleotides matching TRBD2. This CDR3 has 14 residues. The germline CDR1 and CDR2 sequences are LGHNT and FRNRAP. V lost 6 bases to trimming and J lost 5 bases; unmatched junction nucleotides: 7. The CDR3 region has the DNA TGTGCTAGTGGAGTAGCGGGAGTCTGGGAGACCCAGTACTTC. Amino acid sequence: CASGVAGVWETQYF.

The chain employs TRBV9 and TRBJ2-5; TRBD2 agrees at 12 bases. V gave up 3 bases and J gave up 4 bases; unmatched junction bases: 10. Germline CDR1 SGDLS, CDR2 YYNGEE. The CDR3 has 17 residues. This chain's CDR3 is CASSASRLAGVRETQYF. Written as DNA, the CDR3 is TGTGCCAGCAGCGCAAGCCGACTAGCGGGAGTTAGAGAGACCCAGTACTTC.

V usage is TRBV4-1 and J usage is TRBJ1-1, with a possible D match to TRBD1 (5 bases). Looked up from germline, CDR1 is MGHRA and CDR2 is YSYEKL. The V end lost 0 bases, the J end lost 4 bases, and 9 bases lay between the germline ends. This CDR3 spans 14 amino acids. Here the CDR3 DNA reads TGCGCCAGCAGCCAAGAATTAAGGGGCACTGAAGCTTTCTTT. Its translation is CASSQELRGTEAFF.

The J gene is TRBJ2-5, the V gene TRBV5-1; 12 bases match TRBD2. Germline V gives CDR1 SGHRS, CDR2 YFSETQ. V lost 4 bases, J lost 5 bases, and 12 bases stayed unmatched. The CDR3 runs 17 residues. Written as DNA, the CDR3 is TGCGCCAGCAGCGAAGGCCCTAGCGGGAGGGCCGGGGAGACCCAGTACTTC. It is translated as CASSEGPSGRAGETQYF.

The chain employs TRBV27 and TRBJ2-3; 10 bases line up with TRBD2. Germline CDR1 and CDR2: MNHEY and SMNVEV (reference sequence). CDR3 length: 17 amino acids. The trim removed 5 bases at V and 2 bases at J, leaving 10 bases unmatched. This CDR3 is CASSTQAGGYSTDTQYF. CDR3 in DNA: TGTGCCAGCAGTACACAAGCGGGAGGGTATTCCACAGATACGCAGTATTTT.

V and J are TRBV29-1 and TRBJ1-2, with 7 bases fitting TRBD1. Germline values: CDR1 SQVTM, CDR2 ANQGSEA. V gave up 7 bases and J gave up 4 bases; unmatched junction bases: 9. The length of the CDR3 is 13 residues. The DNA for the CDR3 is TGCAGCGCCCGGACAGGCCACTCCTATGGCTACACCTTC. Amino acids: CSARTGHSYGYTF.

The V call is TRBV29-1, the J call TRBJ1-3; no firm D call. The CDR3 consists of 12 residues. The germline gives CDR1 SQVTM, CDR2 ANQGSEA. Trimming cost V 7 bases and J 8 bases, with 15 bases left between them. The CDR3 bases are TGCAGCGCGAAAGGAGGTGGGGACACCATATATTTT. This codes for CSAKGGGDTIYF.

The V and J genes are TRBV9 and TRBJ2-1, with D perhaps matching TRBD2 (5 bases). This CDR3 has 15 residues. V was cut by 0 bases and J by 6 bases, with 13 bases left in between. Germline values: CDR1 SGDLS, CDR2 YYNGEE. CDR3 protein: CASSVGVGERNEQFF. For the CDR3, the DNA is TGTGCCAGCAGCGTAGGGGTGGGAGAGCGCAATGAGCAGTTCTTC.

The rearrangement uses TRBV6-5 and TRBJ1-5; possibly TRBD1 for D (5 bases). Germline V gene data show CDR1 as MNHEY and CDR2 as SVGAGI. The ends were cut back, 5 bases at V and 0 bases at J, with 11 bases in the middle. The CDR3 extends over 15 amino acids. The CDR3 spells CASSVGGFSNQPQHF. CDR3 sequence (DNA): TGTGCCAGCAGTGTTGGGGGTTTTAGCAATCAGCCCCAGCATTTT.

This chain connects TRBV19 to TRBJ1-2, with a tentative D call TRBD1 (5 bases). The germline V and J ends were trimmed by 8 bases and 6 bases, with 16 bases remaining between them. CDR1 and CDR2 (germline): LNHDA, SQIVND (reference sequence). The CDR3 contains 13 residues. The CDR3 loop reads CASFRGGLNGYTF. CDR3 nucleotides: TGTGCCAGTTTTCGTGGGGGACTCAATGGCTACACCTTC. The full variable domain, completed using reference TRBV19 and TRBJ1-2, is DGGITQSPKYLFRKEGQNVTLSCEQNLNHDAMYWYRQDPGQGLRLIYYSQIVNDFQKGDIAEGYSVSREKKESFPLTVTSAQKNPTAFYLCASFRGGLNGYTFGSGTRLTVV.

CDR3 DNA sequence: TGTGCCAGCAGTGAAGTCTTAAGCTCCTACAATGAGCAGTTCTTC. Protein sequence: CASSEVLSSYNEQFF. This rearrangement joins TRBV6-1 to TRBJ2-1, with D hard to call. There are 15 residues in the CDR3. Per germline, CDR1 MNHNS and CDR2 SASEGT. V lost 1 base and J 0 bases, leaving 7 bases between the germline ends.

The chain combines TRBV11-2 with TRBJ2-7; 12 nucleotides line up with TRBD1. Germline lookup yields CDR1 SGHAT and CDR2 FQNNGV. J was trimmed by 7 bases and V by 3 bases; bases with no gene match: 10. This CDR3 region has 16 residues. The CDR3 protein is CASSFLTGTGGNEQYF. Written as DNA, the CDR3 is TGTGCCAGCAGCTTTCTGACCGGGACAGGGGGCAATGAGCAGTACTTC.

The V and J genes are TRBV5-8 and TRBJ1-5; possible D gene TRBD1, 6 bases. This CDR3 region has 15 residues. Trimming shortened V by 0 bases and J by 7 bases, and 14 bases separated the two germline ends. Germline loops: CDR1 SGHTS, CDR2 YDEGEE. Here the CDR3 reads CASSLGGHNRQPQHF. Written as DNA, the CDR3 is TGTGCCAGCAGCTTGGGGGGACATAATAGACAGCCCCAGCATTTT.

Note on this clone: Other DNA sequences in the sample encode the same CDR3. The chain couples TRBV5-3 to TRBJ2-1; 7 nucleotides align to TRBD2. TRBV5-3 belongs to the ORF category, with a function that is uncertain. V was pared by 3 bases and J by 4 bases, with 13 bases of the junction left unmatched. The CDR3 has 17 residues. DNA for the CDR3: TGTGCCAGAAGCTCCGGATCCAGGCTAGCGGATTACAATGAGCAGTTCTTC. Translation gives CARSSGSRLADYNEQFF.